This T cell receptor (beta chain) stems from a study of OX40 agonist ivuxolimab in advanced cancers. V was trimmed by 2 bases and J by 0 bases, leaving 17 bases between them. This CDR3 comprises 17 residues. CDR1 is SQVTM, CDR2 ANQGSEA, per germline. Study-wide results and limits: Specificity for antigen went undetermined in the expanded peripheral T cells.

If patients had autoimmune disease history or systemic immunosuppression, they were excluded. Note on this clone: Its antigen is unidentified.

Sequencing used immunoSEQ multiplex PCR; TCRdb keeps in-frame clones, though not all of them. The table records about 31,000 clones, roughly 90% of them present only once. The TCR was taken from an adult with an advanced solid tumor such as melanoma, head and neck, liver or kidney cancer. The chain employs TRBV29-1 and TRBJ1-3; D is undetermined. The sequencing here drew on CD4+ or CD8+ T cells sorted from blood, taken in a trial of the OX40 agonist ivuxolimab. The CDR3 DNA sequence: TGCAGCGTTGAAATAGATCCTGCCCGGAGCTCTGGAAACACCATATATTTT. It translates to CSVEIDPARSSGNTIYF.